Listed below are T cell receptor beta chains from one sample, sequenced in a study of a mutant IDH1 vaccine in newly diagnosed glioma. Here immunoSEQ multiplex PCR was the method, and the copy in TCRdb shows in-frame clones only, minus some. Of about 54,000 clones listed, 81% are singletons. No cognate antigen is known for these TCRs. The input for sequencing was PBMCs, taken from a glioma patient whose treatment included an IDH1 peptide vaccine. The receptors originated from a man under 40 with glioma. The CDR3 runs from the conserved cysteine through the conserved F or W. The D gene is left open where the match is weak. For some rows the clone size is stated as once, few or many, or as a class when expanded; others skip it.

-	14	TRBV10-3	-	TRBJ1-2	TGTGCCATCACCCCGGGACAATCGCTATGGGGCTACACCTTC	CAITPGQSLWGYTF
-	12	TRBV2	-	TRBJ1-2	TGTGCCAGCAGTGGGCAGACCTATGGCTACACCTTC	CASSGQTYGYTF
few	15	TRBV19	-	TRBJ1-5	TGTGCCAGTAGCCCAAACAAGCGAAGCAATCAGCCCCAGCATTTT	CASSPNKRSNQPQHF
-	12	TRBV11-2	-	TRBJ2-1	TGTGCCAGCAGCTTAGACCCCCGCGCGCAGTTCTTC	CASSLDPRAQFF
-	15	TRBV9	TRBD2	TRBJ2-2	TGTGCCAGCAGCGAAGTAGCGGGGACCGCCGGGGAGCTGTTTTTT	CASSEVAGTAGELFF
once	16	TRBV7-2	TRBD1	TRBJ2-5	TGTGCCAGCAGCTTCGGAGTCAGGGGGCCTCAAGAGACCCAGTACTTC	CASSFGVRGPQETQYF
-	11	TRBV5-1	-	TRBJ2-7	TGCGCCGTGACACCCTCCTACGAGCAGTACTTC	CAVTPSYEQYF
-	15	TRBV9	TRBD1	TRBJ1-1	TGTGCCAGCAGCTGGGGGACAGGGATGAACACTGAAGCTTTCTTT	CASSWGTGMNTEAFF
-	16	TRBV18	-	TRBJ1-3	TGTGCCAGCTCACCTAGGACGGGCGGTTCTGGAAACACCATATATTTT	CASSPRTGGSGNTIYF
-	16	TRBV4-1	TRBD2	TRBJ2-1	TGCGCCAGCAGCCCGGTGGGACTAGCGGGGGGTCGTGAGCAGTTCTTC	CASSPVGLAGGREQFF
-	18	TRBV7-9	TRBD1	TRBJ1-2	TGTGCCAGCAGCGCGAAGCGGGGGGGACAGGGGAAGGACTATGGCTACACCTTC	CASSAKRGGQGKDYGYTF
once	13	TRBV30	TRBD1	TRBJ2-7	TGTGCCTGGAGTGTCGGGACAGGGGACGAGCAGTACTTC	CAWSVGTGDEQYF
-	18	TRBV10-3	TRBD1	TRBJ1-3	TGTGCCATCAGGGAGGGGACAGGAGCCCACCTCTCTGGAAACACCATATATTTT	CAIREGTGAHLSGNTIYF
once	17	TRBV28	-	TRBJ1-6	TGTGCCAGCAGTTTCGGGGGGCCAAAGTCCTATAATTCACCCCTCCACTTT	CASSFGGPKSYNSPLHF
once	16	TRBV19	-	TRBJ1-3	TGTGCCAGTAGTCTTGGCGGGGCCCAATCTGGAAACACCATATATTTT	CASSLGGAQSGNTIYF
-	13	TRBV6-1	-	TRBJ1-1	TGTGCCAGCAGTGACTCAGAGAACACTGAAGCTTTCTTT	CASSDSENTEAFF
-	14	TRBV7-8	-	TRBJ1-1	TGTGCCAGCAGCCCCGTGACAGGGAACACTGAAGCTTTCTTT	CASSPVTGNTEAFF
-	16	TRBV2	TRBD1	TRBJ1-6	TGTGCCAGCAGTCCCGGGACAGGGGGCGGAAATTCACCCCTCCACTTT	CASSPGTGGGNSPLHF
-	15	TRBV5-4	-	TRBJ2-7	TGTGCCAGCAGCCTAACTGGGGGGCCCTCCTACGAGCAGTACTTC	CASSLTGGPSYEQYF
-	15	TRBV7-9	TRBD2	TRBJ2-7	TGTGCCAGCAGCTTAAGGCGGGGGAGCTCCTACGAGCAGTACTTC	CASSLRRGSSYEQYF
-	13	TRBV19	-	TRBJ1-5	TGTGCCAGTAGTACAGGGAGCAATCAGCCCCAGCATTTT	CASSTGSNQPQHF
-	17	TRBV4-1	TRBD1	TRBJ2-7	TGCGCCAGCAGCCTCCTCCCCGGGACAGGGGTCTCCTACGAGCAGTACTTC	CASSLLPGTGVSYEQYF
-	12	TRBV29-1	-	TRBJ1-2	TGCAGCGTTGAGGGGCTGGGCTATGGCTACACCTTC	CSVEGLGYGYTF
-	18	TRBV7-2	-	TRBJ2-4	TGTGCCAGCAGCTTAGTTGGCGTGACAGGAAAGGGTCAAAACATTCAGTACTTC	CASSLVGVTGKGQNIQYF
-	16	TRBV5-1	TRBD2	TRBJ2-3	TGCGCCAGCAGCTTGCGGATAGCGGGGGGCCTGGATACGCAGTATTTT	CASSLRIAGGLDTQYF
-	16	TRBV4-2	-	TRBJ2-2	TGTGCCAGCAGCCGAGGGGGCACGGAGGGGACCGGGGAGCTGTTTTTT	CASSRGGTEGTGELFF
-	16	TRBV7-6	-	TRBJ2-7	TGTGCCAGCAGCTTAGGTGGTGGGGGCCGCACCTACGAGCAGTACTTC	CASSLGGGGRTYEQYF
-	19	TRBV6-1	-	TRBJ1-6	TGTGCCAGCAGTGAACTTTCAGGACAAGAACTCTCCTATAATTCACCCCTCCACTTT	CASSELSGQELSYNSPLHF
-	14	TRBV7-6	TRBD1	TRBJ2-5	TGTGCCAGCAGCACCGGGACAGCTCAAGAGACCCAGTACTTC	CASSTGTAQETQYF
once	14	TRBV18	-	TRBJ2-3	TGTGCCAGCTCACTGACAGTTCTGGAAGATACGCAGTATTTT	CASSLTVLEDTQYF
-	13	TRBV5-8	-	TRBJ2-5	TGTGCCAGCAGCTTTGTCAGCGAAGAGACCCAGTACTTC	CASSFVSEETQYF
-	14	TRBV6-1	-	TRBJ1-2	TGTGCCAGCAGACGAGGGGGGCAGGACTATGGCTACACCTTC	CASRRGGQDYGYTF
-	14	TRBV2	-	TRBJ1-5	TGTGCCAGCAGTGAATGGGAGGGGTGGCAGCCCCAGCATTTT	CASSEWEGWQPQHF